This is a list of T cell receptor beta chains from one sample in a study of CD8+ T cells in alopecia areata. Data came from immunoSEQ multiplex PCR; TCRdb stores just in-frame clones and leaves some out. The data show roughly 60,000 clones, around 47% seen once. The sequencing input was NKG2D-low CD8+ T cells sorted from blood. The receptor source for this set is a human donor with alopecia areata. Both conserved end residues are part of each CDR3. Each record gives: V gene, CDR3 protein.

>TRBV29-1
CSVEARYNEQFF
>TRBV7-9
CASRQGQGIEEQYF
>TRBV25-1
CATRLGEQYF
>TRBV19
CASTWQGLNTEAFF
>TRBV19
CASSIFRGAYEQYF
>TRBV28
CASSLPVAGSYNEQFF
>TRBV29-1
CSVYASAYNEQFF
>TRBV29-1
CSVEYRANTEAFF
>TRBV7-9
CASSHDRLGYEQYF
>TRBV6-4
CASILQGATDTQYF
>TRBV7-9
CASSPRGATADTQYF
>TRBV5-4
CASSFKDEAFF
>TRBV25-1
CASSEYLVRGMHEQYF
>TRBV7-8
CASSLYGDSSYEQYF
>TRBV9
CASSVGSSSYEQYF
>TRBV28
CASSFRRELKNIQYF